The present TCR beta chain was sequenced within a study of T-cell reconstitution after alpha-beta-depleted transplantation in children. Details on this clonotype: The antigen remains undetermined. This may be a read error, as it is one base from a much larger clone.

Study-wide findings and caveats: About two months after transplant, alpha-beta T cells reportedly came from several hundred expanded graft clones. Recipient T cells and thymic progenitors that survived were the source of the high TCRbeta diversity seen at day 60 in some patients.

Germline CDR1 reads SNHLY; CDR2 reads FYNNEI. The CDR3 totals 14 residues. Unique molecular identifiers tagged the TCRbeta library. TCRdb re-called the PCR reads through MiXCR, storing one row per CDR3 protein. The sample has 150,000 to 200,000 distinct CDR3 sequences, approximately 10% seen once. This TCR derives from a boy aged 2 to 9 with acute myeloid leukemia, due to receive a stem cell transplant. Sequenced material: PBMCs, taken before TCRalphabeta/CD19-depleted stem cell transplant. The chain has TRBV2 and TRBJ1-5; D is uncertain. CDR3 sequence reads: CASSSDGRNQPLHF. DNA of the CDR3: TGTGCCAGCAGTTCGGACGGAAGAAATCAGCCCCTGCATTTT.